The entry that follows covers one T cell receptor (beta chain) sequence. What antigen it recognizes has not been identified. No much larger clonotype is one base removed from it; base qualities were not supplied. This record belongs to a study of blood T cell repertoires in COVID-19 (dated by TCRdb to the early 2020s). Looking at the study overall: Samples from collaborators originated in the United States, Italy and Spain and spanned both the acute and convalescent phases of COVID-19. The prospective study material was composed of cDNA or gDNA derived from T cells, B-cell-depleted T cells, or PBMCs. Subjects who had been exposed to COVID-19, were actively infected with it, or had recovered from it provided the deeply sampled blood TCRbeta repertoires that made up the dataset. The repertoires were released in a freely available public database meant as a resource for research on the immune response to SARS-CoV-2. The samples were drawn from two sources: the first 160 participants of the ongoing ImmuneRACE study, and 1,200 or so subjects contributed by 6 global collaborators. The sample metadata nearly always contained a de-identified subject ID, COVID-19 status, age in years and sex. Where available, HLA class I and class II types were obtained from metadata supplied by the sample provider rather than from assay-based typing.

Overall study outcomes, separate from this receptor: How much clinical and demographic metadata was included differed by source and by participant, and the metadata was provided uncurated.

The collaborating institutions used their own protocols to collect whole blood in K2EDTA tubes. Collaborator samples were shipped for TCRbeta analysis as frozen whole blood, isolated PBMCs, or DNA extracted from either sample type. TCRbeta CDR3 regions were amplified from genomic DNA using the immunoSEQ Assay, a bias-controlled multiplex PCR. The original methods were these. The number of nucleated cells in each sample was estimated from the amplification of reference gene primers within the assay. To quantify the absolute abundance of each unique TCRbeta CDR3 rearrangement, sequence reads were collapsed and filtered. Productive Simpson clonality was computed per sample as the square root of Simpson's diversity index over productive rearrangements. TCRdb holds this immuneACCESS table with in-frame rearrangements only. Some clones are missing; in checked studies, unresolved V genes explain under half, and the rest has no known cause. V and J calls and clone size follow that table, whereas D and trimming were derived from the DNA. In this sample the table shows more than 55,000 clones, about 90% of which occur a single time. Together, the top ten hold 4.4% of the sample.

The clonotype was recovered from a man aged 50 or older with active COVID-19. The sample taken for sequencing was peripheral blood.

The bases read TGTGCCAGCAGCTTAGATCTTCCAGGGGGTACTGAAGCTTTCTTT. It codes for CASSLDLPGGTEAFF. This sequence uses TRBV11-3 and TRBJ1-1; TRBD1 fits 7 bases in the junction. The germline V gene provides CDR1 SGHNT and CDR2 YENEEA. From V the trimming removes 0 bases and from J it removes 5 bases, while the gene matches leave 6 bases of the junction unaccounted for. From its cysteine to its phenylalanine, the CDR3 spans 15 amino acids. This entry keeps only the CDR3 DNA: 45 bases, framed from base 1.